The sequence of this TCR beta chain was determined in a study of T-cell memory formation after mild COVID-19. Study observations and caveats: Unconfirmed was the SARS-CoV-2 specificity of second-wave clones that peaked on day 37. Clones that contracted from day 15 to 85 had balanced CD4/CD8; later expanders were CD4+ biased.

Germline assignment: CDR1 KGHDR and CDR2 SFDVKD. Trimming took off 3 bases at V and 2 bases at J, with 18 bases between the two ends. The CDR3 spans 18 residues. This clonotype was observed a few times. No antigen is known for it. TCRdb re-analysed the 5' RACE reads in MiXCR, keeping a single row per CDR3 protein. The sample shows some 210,000 distinct CDR3 sequences, approximately 20% of them seen only once. The V gene is TRBV24-1, the J gene TRBJ2-2, with D perhaps assigned TRBD1 or TRBD2 (5 bases each). The sample comprised PBMCs or a T cell subset sorted from them (not recorded which). The receptor comes from an adult woman who had mild COVID-19 (a few samples of this study predate the infection). Cell type and time point are not known. In DNA, the CDR3 is TGTGCCACCAGTGATCCTGTGCCCGGGACCAGAAACACCGGGGAGCTGTTTTTT. Translated, it gives CATSDPVPGTRNTGELFF.